This is a list of T cell receptor beta chains from one sample in a study of blood T cells in healthy people across ages. TCRdb re-called the 5' RACE reads through MiXCR, storing one row per CDR3 protein. The repertoire includes around 1,500,000 distinct CDR3 sequences, 35% to 45% of them detected once, and 7% to 9.5% sits in the top ten. Sequences were obtained from blood. These receptor sequences come from a woman between 18 and 30 years old in good health. Both conserved end residues are part of each CDR3. A D gene is named only where the DNA matches it firmly. Size is stated for part of the rows, as once, few or many counts, or as a class when the clone is expanded.

v_call: TRBV9; d_call: .; clone_size: few; j_call: TRBJ2-1; cdr3_aa: CASSVIVRSYNEQFF; cdr3_nt: TGTGCCAGCAGCGTAATAGTACGCTCCTATAATGAGCAGTTCTTC
v_call: TRBV19; d_call: TRBD2; clone_size: .; j_call: TRBJ2-7; cdr3_aa: CASSIEGGSYEQYF; cdr3_nt: TGTGCCAGTAGTATAGAGGGAGGGTCCTACGAGCAGTACTTC
v_call: TRBV6-1; d_call: .; clone_size: few; j_call: TRBJ2-3; cdr3_aa: CASSAAPTVDTQYF; cdr3_nt: TGTGCCAGCAGTGCCGCCCCGACAGTAGATACGCAGTATTTT
v_call: TRBV4-1; d_call: TRBD2; clone_size: .; j_call: TRBJ2-7; cdr3_aa: CASSQGRQTSGDYEQYF; cdr3_nt: TGCGCCAGCAGCCAAGGTCGCCAGACTAGCGGGGACTACGAGCAGTACTTC
v_call: TRBV11-2; d_call: TRBD1; clone_size: .; j_call: TRBJ2-7; cdr3_aa: CASSLDSGGFDEQYF; cdr3_nt: TGTGCCAGCAGCTTAGACTCAGGGGGCTTCGACGAGCAGTACTTC
v_call: TRBV2; d_call: TRBD1; clone_size: .; j_call: TRBJ2-5; cdr3_aa: CASSVGQAAGTQYF; cdr3_nt: TGTGCCAGCAGCGTGGGACAGGCTGCGGGGACCCAGTACTTC
v_call: TRBV7-2; d_call: .; clone_size: .; j_call: TRBJ2-2; cdr3_aa: CASSLTTYGELFF; cdr3_nt: TGTGCCAGCAGCTTAACAACCTACGGGGAGCTGTTTTTT
v_call: TRBV7-2; d_call: .; clone_size: .; j_call: TRBJ2-1; cdr3_aa: CASSLSSGNLLFF; cdr3_nt: TGTGCCAGCAGCTTAAGTAGCGGTAACCTCCTGTTCTTC
v_call: TRBV11-2; d_call: .; clone_size: once; j_call: TRBJ1-1; cdr3_aa: CASSHTSSEGAFF; cdr3_nt: TGTGCCAGCAGCCATACTTCCTCGGAGGGAGCTTTCTTT
v_call: TRBV5-1; d_call: .; clone_size: few; j_call: TRBJ2-1; cdr3_aa: CASSLRGREGDNEQFF; cdr3_nt: TGCGCTAGCAGCCTTAGGGGGCGGGAAGGAGACAATGAGCAGTTCTTC
v_call: TRBV6-5; d_call: .; clone_size: few; j_call: TRBJ2-5; cdr3_aa: CASSWYFSQETQYF; cdr3_nt: TGTGCCAGCAGTTGGTATTTCTCCCAAGAGACCCAGTACTTC
v_call: TRBV12-3/TRBV12-4; d_call: TRBD1; clone_size: .; j_call: TRBJ2-7; cdr3_aa: CASSLYLTGSTYEQYF; cdr3_nt: TGTGCCAGCAGTTTATACCTGACAGGGAGTACCTACGAGCAGTACTTC
v_call: TRBV5-1; d_call: .; clone_size: few; j_call: TRBJ2-5; cdr3_aa: CASSPRDVQETQYF; cdr3_nt: TGCGCCAGCAGCCCCCGGGACGTCCAAGAGACCCAGTACTTC
v_call: TRBV7-2; d_call: .; clone_size: .; j_call: TRBJ2-3; cdr3_aa: CASGLFPDHRTDTQYF; cdr3_nt: TGTGCCAGCGGCTTATTCCCCGATCATAGGACAGATACGCAGTATTTT
v_call: TRBV27; d_call: TRBD1; clone_size: .; j_call: TRBJ2-1; cdr3_aa: CASTIGTGYDEQFF; cdr3_nt: TGTGCCAGCACCATAGGGACAGGGTACGATGAGCAGTTCTTC
v_call: TRBV10-3; d_call: .; clone_size: .; j_call: TRBJ2-1; cdr3_aa: CAISDSLGGLEQFF; cdr3_nt: TGTGCCATCAGTGACTCGCTTGGTGGGCTTGAGCAGTTCTTC
v_call: TRBV4-1; d_call: TRBD1; clone_size: .; j_call: TRBJ2-5; cdr3_aa: CASSQHDRGETQYF; cdr3_nt: TGCGCCAGCAGCCAACACGACAGGGGAGAGACCCAGTACTTC
v_call: TRBV7-9; d_call: .; clone_size: few; j_call: TRBJ2-3; cdr3_aa: CASSLGVFGSDSTDTQYF; cdr3_nt: TGTGCCAGCAGCTTAGGGGTGTTTGGCTCGGATAGCACAGATACGCAGTATTTT
v_call: TRBV6-1; d_call: TRBD1; clone_size: few; j_call: TRBJ1-1; cdr3_aa: CASRDRGWTEAFF; cdr3_nt: TGTGCCAGCAGGGACAGGGGTTGGACTGAAGCTTTCTTT
v_call: TRBV3-1; d_call: .; clone_size: .; j_call: TRBJ1-1; cdr3_aa: CASSQETWGGTEAFF; cdr3_nt: TGTGCCAGCAGCCAAGAGACTTGGGGTGGCACTGAAGCTTTCTTT
v_call: TRBV4-1; d_call: .; clone_size: few; j_call: TRBJ2-1; cdr3_aa: CASSLAGSVEQFF; cdr3_nt: TGCGCCAGCAGCCTTGCGGGTAGCGTTGAGCAGTTCTTC
v_call: TRBV6-5; d_call: .; clone_size: .; j_call: TRBJ2-2; cdr3_aa: CASSPGRGTGELFF; cdr3_nt: TGTGCCAGCAGCCCGGGGCGGGGAACCGGGGAGCTGTTTTTT
v_call: TRBV15; d_call: .; clone_size: .; j_call: TRBJ1-2; cdr3_aa: CAASREGGGAGYTF; cdr3_nt: TGTGCCGCCAGCAGGGAGGGTGGGGGTGCTGGCTACACCTTC
v_call: TRBV6-6; d_call: TRBD1; clone_size: .; j_call: TRBJ1-1; cdr3_aa: CASSASGQGDSRTEAFF; cdr3_nt: TGTGCCAGCAGTGCCTCGGGACAGGGCGATTCGAGGACTGAAGCTTTCTTT
v_call: TRBV20-1; d_call: TRBD1; clone_size: few; j_call: TRBJ2-5; cdr3_aa: CSAQGATETQYF; cdr3_nt: TGCAGTGCTCAGGGGGCGACGGAGACCCAGTACTTC
v_call: TRBV12-3/TRBV12-4; d_call: .; clone_size: many; j_call: TRBJ2-5; cdr3_aa: CASSLSGYQETQYF; cdr3_nt: TGTGCCAGCAGTTTGAGCGGCTACCAAGAGACCCAGTACTTC
v_call: TRBV12-3/TRBV12-4; d_call: TRBD1; clone_size: few; j_call: TRBJ2-5; cdr3_aa: CASSSGTGLPKETQYF; cdr3_nt: TGTGCCAGCAGTTCCGGGACAGGCTTACCCAAAGAGACCCAGTACTTC
v_call: TRBV27; d_call: .; clone_size: once; j_call: TRBJ2-7; cdr3_aa: CASSLYSAAGRSYEQYF; cdr3_nt: TGCGCCAGCAGTTTATACAGCGCGGCAGGACGCTCCTACGAGCAGTACTTC
v_call: TRBV2; d_call: TRBD2; clone_size: few; j_call: TRBJ2-1; cdr3_aa: CASKVGAGGSYNEQFF; cdr3_nt: TGTGCCAGCAAAGTGGGAGCGGGGGGATCCTACAATGAGCAGTTCTTC
v_call: TRBV7-2; d_call: TRBD2; clone_size: few; j_call: TRBJ2-3; cdr3_aa: CASSRAGMSTDTQYF; cdr3_nt: TGTGCCAGCAGCCGAGCGGGGATGAGCACAGATACGCAGTATTTT
v_call: TRBV11-3; d_call: .; clone_size: .; j_call: TRBJ1-1; cdr3_aa: CASSRVQDTEAFF; cdr3_nt: TGTGCCAGCAGCCGTGTGCAGGACACTGAAGCTTTCTTT
v_call: TRBV2; d_call: .; clone_size: .; j_call: TRBJ1-2; cdr3_aa: CASSLARTGDNYGYTF; cdr3_nt: TGTGCCAGCAGTCTCGCCCGGACTGGAGATAACTATGGCTACACCTTC
v_call: TRBV20-1; d_call: .; clone_size: .; j_call: TRBJ1-1; cdr3_aa: CSATHVAGKNTEAFF; cdr3_nt: TGCAGTGCTACCCACGTGGCCGGGAAGAACACTGAAGCTTTCTTT
v_call: TRBV10-3; d_call: TRBD1; clone_size: few; j_call: TRBJ1-2; cdr3_aa: CAISLGQGLNYGYTF; cdr3_nt: TGTGCCATCAGCCTGGGACAGGGCCTTAACTATGGCTACACCTTC
v_call: TRBV7-2; d_call: .; clone_size: few; j_call: TRBJ1-1; cdr3_aa: CASSLIGQGPEAFF; cdr3_nt: TGTGCCAGCAGCTTAATAGGGCAGGGGCCTGAAGCTTTCTTT
v_call: TRBV6-6; d_call: .; clone_size: .; j_call: TRBJ1-4; cdr3_aa: CASRPSEDVEKLFF; cdr3_nt: TGTGCCAGCAGGCCCTCCGAGGATGTTGAAAAACTGTTTTTT
v_call: TRBV5-6; d_call: TRBD2; clone_size: many; j_call: TRBJ2-1; cdr3_aa: CASSSSTSGRVIGQQFF; cdr3_nt: TGTGCCAGCAGCAGCTCGACTAGCGGGAGGGTAATAGGTCAGCAGTTCTTC
v_call: TRBV10-3; d_call: TRBD2; clone_size: .; j_call: TRBJ2-7; cdr3_aa: CAISDPGGRPGLSGSNYEQYF; cdr3_nt: TGTGCCATCAGTGACCCCGGGGGGCGCCCCGGTCTCAGCGGGAGTAACTACGAGCAGTACTTC
v_call: TRBV2; d_call: .; clone_size: few; j_call: TRBJ2-1; cdr3_aa: CASSEDEQFF; cdr3_nt: TGTGCCAGCAGTGAGGATGAGCAGTTCTTC
v_call: TRBV5-1; d_call: .; clone_size: .; j_call: TRBJ2-5; cdr3_aa: CASSRGEPQETQYF; cdr3_nt: TGCGCCAGCAGCAGGGGTGAGCCCCAAGAGACCCAGTACTTC